This T cell receptor beta chain appears in the sequencing data of a study of radiotherapy plus CTLA-4 blockade in lung cancer. Germline assignment: CDR1 MDHEN and CDR2 SYDVKM. V was shortened by 5 bases and J by 5 bases, with 16 bases between the two germline ends. This CDR3 contains 16 residues. The study treated chemo-refractory metastatic non-small-cell lung cancer patients with focal radiation plus ipilimumab CTLA-4 blockade. Profiled with immunoSEQ multiplex PCR; TCRdb holds only in-frame clones, not every one. This table holds about 49,000 clones, about 72% found once. The sequences come from peripheral blood, collected from a patient treated with radiotherapy plus ipilimumab. The source is a human donor with non-small cell lung cancer who had stable disease on radiotherapy plus ipilimumab. This rearrangement joins TRBV28 to TRBJ1-6; possible D gene TRBD1, 6 bases. For the CDR3, the DNA is TGTGCCAGCAGTGGGGGTGGGGGGGCGAATAATTCACCCCTCCACTTT. This encodes CASSGGGGANNSPLHF. Using reference TRBV28 and TRBJ1-6 for the parts outside the CDR3, the full variable domain is DVKVTQSSRYLVKRTGEKVFLECVQDMDHENMFWYRQDPGLGLRLIYFSYDVKMKEKGDIPEGYSVSREKKERFSLILESASTNQTSMYLCASSGGGGANNSPLHFGNGTRLTVT.